Shown below are 15 T cell receptor beta chains from a single sample sequenced in a study of blood T cell repertoires in COVID-19. Repertoires were generated with immunoSEQ multiplex PCR, while TCRdb's copy carries only in-frame clones and drops some. The repertoire holds around 93,000 clones, with around 79% as singletons. The sample was peripheral blood. All receptors derive from a woman older than 75 with acute or convalescent COVID-19.

The sample holds one count of this clone. This chain uses TRBV19 with TRBJ2-3; 12 bases are a match to TRBD2. CDR1 and CDR2 (germline): LNHDA, SQIVND (reference sequence). The V segment lost 9 bases and the J segment 6 bases; nucleotides outside the gene matches: 16. This CDR3 contains 17 residues. CDR3 nucleotides: TGTGCCAGCACGAAACGTGCGACTAGCGGGAGAATGGATACGCAGTATTTT. Amino acids: CASTKRATSGRMDTQYF. The whole variable domain, remainder taken from reference TRBV19 and TRBJ2-3, is DGGITQSPKYLFRKEGQNVTLSCEQNLNHDAMYWYRQDPGQGLRLIYYSQIVNDFQKGDIAEGYSVSREKKESFPLTVTSAQKNPTAFYLCASTKRATSGRMDTQYFGPGTRLTVL.

The chain employs TRBV5-4 and TRBJ1-1, with no clear D. This CDR3 is built from 13 residues. V was trimmed by 6 bases and J by 0 bases, leaving 9 bases between them. The germline gives CDR1 SGHNT, CDR2 YYREEE (reference sequence). The DNA for the CDR3 is TGTGCCAGCACCCCCAGGTTGAACACTGAAGCTTTCTTT. Encoded protein: CASTPRLNTEAFF.

The chain joins TRBV21-1 to TRBJ1-5; TRBD1, the table's D call, was not compared with the DNA. TRBV21-1 has pseudogene status. The CDR3 loop spans 13 amino acids. CDR3 region: CASSKDHLTAQHF. CDR3 in DNA: TGTGCCAGCAGCAAAGACCATCTCACAGCCCAGCATTTT.

V and J are TRBV5-4 and TRBJ2-2, with TRBD2 as a possible D gene (5 bases). The CDR3 has 14 amino acids. Germline V lookup: CDR1 SGHNT, CDR2 YYREEE (reference sequence). V lost 1 base and J lost 7, with 11 bases in between. CDR3 DNA: TGTGCCAGCAGCTTGTGGAACGGGGTCGGGGAGCTGTTTTTT. Translated: CASSLWNGVGELFF.

This chain uses TRBV18 with TRBJ2-2; D is ambiguous. The CDR3 spans 16 residues. CDR1 KGHSH and CDR2 LQKENI come from the germline V gene. Trimming took 0 bases from V and 1 from J, leaving 9 bases between them. The chain's CDR3 is CASSPPATRNTGELFF. CDR3 coding DNA: TGTGCCAGCTCACCACCGGCCACACGGAACACCGGGGAGCTGTTTTTT. The variable domain in full, with the rest retrieved from reference TRBV18 and TRBJ2-2, is NAGVMQNPRHLVRRRGQEARLRCSPMKGHSHVYWYRQLPEEGLKFMVYLQKENIIDESGMPKERFSAEFPKEGPSILRIQQVVRGDSAAYFCASSPPATRNTGELFFGEGSRLTVL.

The J gene is TRBJ1-2, the V gene TRBV19; a possible D gene is TRBD1 (6 bases). This CDR3 region has 14 residues. In germline, CDR1 is LNHDA, CDR2 SQIVND (reference sequence). V dropped 3 bases and J dropped 1 base, with 9 bases sitting between them. For the CDR3, the DNA is TGTGCCAGTAGTATCCAGGGGATTAACTATGGCTACACCTTC. It is translated as CASSIQGINYGYTF.

The chain couples TRBV5-6 to TRBJ2-6, with 10 bases that match TRBD1. This CDR3 contains 19 residues. The germline V gene has CDR1 SGHDT and CDR2 YYEEEE. Germline trimming cut 4 bases from V and 4 bases from J; bases unmatched to any gene: 14. CDR3 nucleotide sequence: TGTGCCAGCAGCCCTAAGGGGGGACAGGGGTTCGCCGGGGCCAACGTCCTGACTTTC. This sequence encodes CASSPKGGQGFAGANVLTF.

Points on this clone: Other DNA sequences in the same sample also yield this CDR3. The chain links TRBV29-1 to TRBJ2-7; 11 positions match TRBD2. With V trimmed by 5 bases and J by 4 bases, 4 bases remained unmatched. The CDR3 extends over 13 amino acids. The V gene's germline CDR1 is SQVTM and CDR2 ANQGSEA. CDR3 coding DNA: TGCAGCGTTCGACTAGCGGGATTATACGAGCAGTACTTC. It is translated as CSVRLAGLYEQYF.

This clone has a single count. The chain joins TRBV20-1 to TRBJ2-1, with D possibly matching TRBD2 (5 bases). V was trimmed by 5 bases and J by 6 bases, leaving 8 bases between them. CDR1 DFQATT and CDR2 SNEGSKA come from the germline V gene (reference sequence). The CDR3 has 11 residues. The CDR3 nucleotides read TGCAGTGCTCGCACTAGCAATGAGCAGTTCTTC. Encoded protein: CSARTSNEQFF.

The gene calls are TRBV4-1 and TRBJ1-5; D is uncertain. The CDR3 runs to 14 residues. Looked up from germline, CDR1 is MGHRA and CDR2 is YSYEKL. V was cut by 0 bases and J by 10 bases, with 13 bases left in between. The CDR3 DNA follows: TGCGCCAGCAGCCAAGAGCCGGGGATCAATCCCCAGCATTTT. Translated, it gives CASSQEPGINPQHF.

V and J are TRBV4-3 and TRBJ1-5; no definite D call. Germline CDR1 is LGHNA and CDR2 is YSLEER. V gave up 0 bases and J gave up 2 bases, with 8 bases separating them. This CDR3 comprises 15 residues. CDR3 residues: CASSQEWRGNQPQHF. In DNA form, the CDR3 reads TGCGCCAGCAGCCAAGAATGGCGGGGCAATCAGCCCCAGCATTTT.

This sequence joins TRBV12-5 and TRBJ1-2, with D perhaps TRBD1 (5 bases). With 7 bases removed from V and 4 bases from J, the gap between germline ends came to 13 bases. The CDR3 length is 13 residues. Per germline, CDR1 LGHNT and CDR2 FRNRAP. This CDR3 reads CASAPDSRYGYTF. As DNA, the CDR3 is TGTGCTAGTGCTCCAGACAGTCGCTATGGCTACACCTTC.

The genes are TRBV7-8 and TRBJ2-1; 8 bases line up with TRBD2. There are 16 residues in the CDR3. Germline loops: CDR1 SGHVS, CDR2 FQNEAQ. V lost 5 bases and J lost 7; bases outside the gene matches: 13. The CDR3 DNA is TGTGCCAGCAGCCCTGGTAGCGGGACATACAAGAATGAGCAGTTCTTC. It specifies CASSPGSGTYKNEQFF.

The chain combines TRBV11-2 with TRBJ1-1; D not certain. The V gene lost 1 base and the J gene lost 1 base, with 7 bases spanning the gap. CDR3 length: 14 residues. Germline lookup yields CDR1 SGHAT and CDR2 FQNNGV. CDR3 sequence reads: CASSLVAGNTEAFF. CDR3 DNA sequence: TGTGCCAGCAGCTTAGTGGCGGGGAACACTGAAGCTTTCTTT.

The V and J genes are TRBV27 and TRBJ1-2; TRBD1 is a possible D gene (6 bases). This CDR3 comprises 15 residues. Germline V CDR1 and CDR2: MNHEY, SMNVEV (reference sequence). V lost 5 bases, J lost 5 bases, and 18 bases lay in between. CDR3 DNA sequence: TGTGCCAGCAGTCCGGCCGAGGGGGGGTGGTATGGCTACACCTTC. Encoded protein: CASSPAEGGWYGYTF.